This TCR beta chain was obtained from a study of cytomegalovirus exposure and HLA in healthy donors. In the study overall: In an earlier analysis, around 100 million unique TCR beta sequences were found from some 200 million T cells. Study-wide results and limits: Usually a TCR sequence was rare, but some public TCRs were found in many donors.

The PCR used 60 Vbeta and 13 Jbeta primers. TCRdb keeps only in-frame clones here, not all; method: immunoSEQ multiplex PCR. The listing contains 100,000 or so clones. Nominally healthy donors were sampled, though unrecorded immune exposures were likely. A note on this clone: Its antigen is not known.

The CDR3 runs 13 residues. Trimming left V 5 bases short and J 5 bases short, with 12 bases between. Germline CDR1 SGHTA, CDR2 FQGNSA. Sequenced material: PBMCs. The chain links TRBV7-2 to TRBJ1-2; the D is unclear. This TCR was sampled from a woman in her twenties or thirties in good health and CMV-seronegative. This CDR3 reads CASSAGIAYGYTF. The CDR3 region has the DNA TGTGCCAGCAGCGCCGGGATCGCTTATGGCTACACCTTC. The full variable domain, its missing parts supplied by reference TRBV7-2 and TRBJ1-2, is GAGVSQSPSNKVTEKGKDVELRCDPISGHTALYWYRQSLGQGLEFLIYFQGNSAPDKSGLPSDRFSAERTGGSVSTLTIQRTQQEDSAVYLCASSAGIAYGYTFGSGTRLTVV.